The rows below give T cell receptor beta chains drawn from one sample of a study of T-cell memory formation after mild COVID-19. TCRdb reanalysed the 5' RACE reads using MiXCR and keeps one entry per CDR3 protein. In the table there are about 140,000 distinct CDR3 sequences, roughly 15% of which are singletons. The sample comprised PBMCs or a T cell subset sorted from them (not recorded which). These receptor sequences come from an adult woman who had mild COVID-19 (a few samples of this study predate the infection). Cell type and time point are not known. Both conserved end residues are part of each CDR3. A D gene is named only where the DNA matches it firmly. Where a row states a size, it is once, few, many or the class of an expanded clone; other rows omit it.

>.|TRBJ2-5|.|TRBV7-2
CASSLEGRRGTQYF
TGTGCCAGCAGCTTAGAAGGGAGACGGGGGACCCAGTACTTC
>few|TRBJ1-2|TRBD1|TRBV5-1
CASSYYRGPNYGYTF
TGCGCCAGCAGCTACTACAGGGGGCCTAACTATGGCTACACCTTC
>.|TRBJ2-7|.|TRBV9
CASSVDSQPLPGGEQYF
TGTGCCAGCAGCGTTGACAGCCAGCCACTCCCAGGGGGGGAGCAGTACTTC
>few|TRBJ2-1|TRBD2|TRBV7-9
CASSLPGLAGGSEQFF
TGTGCCAGCAGCTTACCGGGACTAGCGGGAGGATCTGAGCAGTTCTTC
>few|TRBJ2-2|TRBD1|TRBV9
CASSAWDRSTGELFF
TGTGCCAGCAGCGCCTGGGACAGATCCACCGGGGAGCTGTTTTTT
>.|TRBJ1-1|.|TRBV18
CASSPGGAEAFF
TGTGCCAGCTCACCCGGAGGCGCTGAAGCTTTCTTT
>few|TRBJ2-3|TRBD2|TRBV3-1
CASSQDPGGGAYDTQYF
TGTGCCAGCAGCCAAGACCCCGGCGGGGGGGCTTACGATACGCAGTATTTT
>few|TRBJ2-7|.|TRBV6-2/TRBV6-3
CASSGTFGEQYF
TGTGCCAGCAGTGGGACATTTGGGGAGCAGTACTTC
>.|TRBJ2-7|.|TRBV6-6
CASSYDAPEQYF
TGTGCCAGCAGTTACGATGCCCCCGAGCAGTACTTC
>.|TRBJ2-3|.|TRBV4-1
CASSQDLTRGTRDTQYF
TGCGCCAGCAGCCAAGATCTGACTAGGGGTACCCGGGATACGCAGTATTTT
>.|TRBJ2-3|.|TRBV11-2
CASSFYLWSGGGTDTQYF
TGTGCCAGCAGCTTCTACTTATGGTCCGGCGGGGGCACAGATACGCAGTATTTT
>.|TRBJ1-1|.|TRBV29-1
CSVEAQGRMAFF
TGCAGCGTTGAAGCCCAGGGCCGGATGGCTTTCTTT
>many|TRBJ1-1|.|TRBV6-5
CASSYGQRIWNTEAFF
TGTGCCAGCAGTTACGGGCAGCGAATATGGAACACTGAAGCTTTCTTT
>few|TRBJ2-6|.|TRBV9
CASTASSGANVLTF
TGTGCCAGCACAGCCAGCTCTGGGGCCAACGTCCTGACTTTC
>.|TRBJ2-1|.|TRBV13
CASSLSTGTPLYNEQFF
TGTGCCAGCAGCTTAAGCACCGGGACTCCTCTCTACAATGAGCAGTTCTTC
>.|TRBJ2-1|.|TRBV5-1
CASSLDGGTYEQFF
TGCGCCAGCAGCTTGGATGGTGGAACATATGAGCAGTTCTTC
>.|TRBJ1-3|TRBD1|TRBV30
CAGQTGTGNTIYF
TGTGCCGGACAGACAGGGACTGGAAACACCATATATTTT
>few|TRBJ1-2|TRBD1|TRBV12-3/TRBV12-4
CASSSRTGGDYGYTF
TGTGCCAGCAGTTCAAGGACAGGGGGAGACTATGGCTACACCTTC
>few|TRBJ2-3|.|TRBV12-3/TRBV12-4
CASSPGGAGATDTQYF
TGTGCCAGCAGCCCCGGTGGGGCGGGGGCCACAGATACGCAGTATTTT
>.|TRBJ2-1|.|TRBV9
CASGTFDNEQFF
TGTGCCAGCGGGACTTTTGACAATGAGCAGTTCTTC
>.|TRBJ2-7|TRBD1|TRBV18
CASSPLGQGGYEQYF
TGTGCCAGCTCACCCCTGGGACAGGGGGGCTACGAGCAGTACTTC
>few|TRBJ2-2|TRBD1|TRBV27
CASNRGTTGELFF
TGTGCCAGCAACAGGGGCACCACCGGGGAGCTGTTTTTT